Following are 16 T cell receptor beta chains from one sample sequenced in a study of blood T cell repertoires in COVID-19. The data were produced by immunoSEQ multiplex PCR, yet TCRdb's version contains in-frame clones alone and is incomplete. In the table there are approximately 200,000 clones, roughly four fifths of which are singletons. The sequenced sample consisted of PBMCs or T cells enriched from blood (not recorded which). Receptor source: a man in his forties or fifties who had recovered from COVID-19.

This sequence joins TRBV28 and TRBJ1-6, with D maybe TRBD1 (6 bases). V was pared by 6 bases and J by 5 bases, with 14 bases between. Looked up from germline, CDR1 is MDHEN and CDR2 is SYDVKM. The CDR3 has 15 residues. For the CDR3, the DNA is TGTGCCAGCAGGGGGTCGGACAGAGATAATTCACCCCTCCACTTT. The encoded protein is CASRGSDRDNSPLHF.

This clone was found once. The chain couples TRBV10-2 to TRBJ1-5, with 7 bases aligning to TRBD1. V lost 4 bases and J lost 5; bases outside the gene matches: 2. The CDR3 sequence is 13 residues long. Germline CDR1 reads WSHSY; CDR2 reads SAAADI. The CDR3 loop is CASSGQGYQPQHF. The CDR3 DNA reads as TGCGCCAGCAGTGGACAGGGCTATCAGCCCCAGCATTTT.

This chain links TRBV30 with TRBJ2-4; 8 bases map to TRBD2. The CDR3 is made up of 16 amino acids. Germline values: CDR1 GTSNPN, CDR2 SVGIG (reference sequence). V lost 3 bases to trimming and J lost 2 bases; unmatched junction nucleotides: 9. The CDR3 is CAWRGRREETKNIQYF. The CDR3 DNA follows: TGTGCCTGGAGGGGTAGGCGGGAGGAGACCAAAAACATTCAGTACTTC.

The chain combines TRBV6-5 with TRBJ1-1; no clear D gene. This CDR3 contains 14 residues. Trimming cost V 10 bases and J 3 bases, with 18 bases left between them. Germline assignment: CDR1 MNHEY and CDR2 SVGAGI. CDR3 protein: CATLPIHRDTEAFF. Written as DNA, the CDR3 is TGTGCCACCCTACCGATACACAGAGACACTGAAGCTTTCTTT.

This clone has only one observation. The chain employs TRBV7-2 and TRBJ2-2; D is perhaps TRBD2 (5 bases). Germline-derived CDR1 and CDR2 are SGHTA and FQGNSA. Trimming took off 4 bases at V and 0 bases at J, with 15 bases between the two ends. This CDR3 has 17 amino acids. The CDR3 nucleotides are TGTGCCAGCAGCTCAAGCGGCTTACCTTCGAACACCGGGGAGCTGTTTTTT. This encodes CASSSSGLPSNTGELFF.

The table lists this clone with a count of one. The chain recombines TRBV11-2 with TRBJ1-4; D unresolved. Trimming took 0 bases from V and 8 from J, leaving 16 bases between them. CDR1 and CDR2 from the germline V gene are SGHAT and FQNNGV. The CDR3 contains 16 residues. The CDR3 DNA follows: TGTGCCAGCAGCTTAGATCGTGGTAGGAGCGGAGAAAAACTGTTTTTT. This gives the protein CASSLDRGRSGEKLFF.

This clone was seen once. This chain links TRBV2 with TRBJ1-2, with D perhaps matching TRBD1 (5 bases). In germline, CDR1 is SNHLY, CDR2 FYNNEI. The CDR3 has 14 residues. The germline V and J ends were trimmed by 5 bases and 4 bases, with 14 bases remaining between them. Written as DNA, the CDR3 is TGTGCCAGCAGTTACCAGGGCGAAGCCTATGGCTACACCTTC. This translates into CASSYQGEAYGYTF.

This clone was detected once. This chain uses TRBV12-3 or TRBV12-4 with TRBJ1-1, with D unresolved. The CDR3 has 12 amino acids. With 5 bases removed from V and 3 bases from J, the gap between germline ends came to 7 bases. The CDR3 DNA follows: TGTGCCAGCAGTGCGGTGGACACTGAAGCTTTCTTT. Residues: CASSAVDTEAFF.

This clone was recorded a few times. CDR3 bases: TGCGCCAGCAGCCAAGAGAGGGCTAGCGGGGCGTCCTACGAGCAGTACTTC. Protein product: CASSQERASGASYEQYF. V and J are TRBV4-1 and TRBJ2-7, with 9 bases lining up with TRBD2. V was pared by 0 bases and J by 1 base, with 7 bases of the junction left unmatched. CDR3 length: 17 residues. From germline, CDR1 is MGHRA and CDR2 YSYEKL.

In this sample, this clone turned up a few times. CDR3 protein: CASTRPGEDTQYF. CDR3 coding DNA: TGTGCCAGCACCCGTCCGGGAGAGGATACGCAGTATTTT. This sequence joins TRBV7-2 and TRBJ2-3, with TRBD2 as a possible D gene (6 bases). The CDR3 spans 13 residues. Trimming shortened V by 7 bases and J by 6 bases, and 14 bases separated the two germline ends. Germline V gene lookup returns CDR1 SGHTA and CDR2 FQGNSA.

The chain has TRBV10-3 and TRBJ2-7; 8 bases agree with TRBD2. Germline CDR1 ENHRY, CDR2 SYGVKD. The CDR3 extends over 14 amino acids. The trim removed 10 bases at V and 2 bases at J, leaving 10 bases unmatched. CDR3 region: CATGAREAAYEQYF. The CDR3, as DNA: TGTGCCACCGGAGCGCGGGAGGCCGCCTACGAGCAGTACTTC.

The chain uses TRBV19 and TRBJ2-7, with D tentatively TRBD1 (5 bases). V was cut by 3 bases and J by 3 bases, with 9 bases left in between. The germline gives CDR1 LNHDA, CDR2 SQIVND (reference sequence). There are 13 residues in the CDR3. CDR3 DNA: TGTGCCAGTAGTATGGGGCAAGTCTACGAGCAGTACTTC. Amino acid sequence: CASSMGQVYEQYF.

V is TRBV11-2 and J is TRBJ2-1; 12 nucleotides match TRBD2. With 4 bases clipped from V and 4 bases from J, the junction kept 2 bases outside the gene matches. Germline V gene sequence: CDR1 SGHAT, CDR2 FQNNGV. The CDR3 length is 15 residues. Here the CDR3 reads CASSWTSGVYNEQFF. The CDR3 DNA reads as TGTGCCAGCAGCTGGACTAGCGGGGTATACAATGAGCAGTTCTTC.

The genes are TRBV27 and TRBJ2-2; 9 bases map to TRBD2. Germline trimming cut 4 bases from V and 3 bases from J; bases unmatched to any gene: 6. This CDR3 is built from 16 residues. The germline gives CDR1 MNHEY, CDR2 SMNVEV (reference sequence). CDR3 region: CASSSYGLAYTGELFF. The CDR3 DNA sequence: TGTGCCAGCAGTTCCTACGGACTAGCGTACACCGGGGAGCTGTTTTTT.

This clone was observed a handful of times. This sequence joins TRBV27 and TRBJ2-2; possibly TRBD1 for D (6 bases). This CDR3 contains 16 residues. Between the trimmed V and J ends, which lost 1 base and 4 bases, there was a span of 13 bases. CDR1 and CDR2 from the germline V gene are MNHEY and SMNVEV (reference sequence). The DNA for the CDR3 is TGTGCCAGCAGTTTATGGGCAGGGGTCGGCACCGGGGAGCTGTTTTTT. Protein: CASSLWAGVGTGELFF.

This sequence joins TRBV25-1 and TRBJ1-6; 7 bases are shared with TRBD1. The V gene's germline CDR1 is MGHDK and CDR2 SYGVNS. V lost 6 bases to trimming and J lost 8 bases; unmatched junction nucleotides: 4. The CDR3 length is 13 residues. The CDR3 bases are TGTGCCAGCAGAGGACAGGCTTATTCACCCCTCCACTTT. It specifies CASRGQAYSPLHF.